This T cell receptor (beta chain) was captured in a study of blood T cell repertoires in COVID-19. Sequenced by immunoSEQ multiplex PCR; TCRdb stores in-frame clones only, minus some. The repertoire holds roughly 210,000 clones, with approximately 80% as singletons. The V gene's germline CDR1 is SQVTM and CDR2 ANQGSEA. Trimming at V came to 5 bases and at J to 4 bases, leaving 1 base not matched to a gene. This CDR3 has 12 residues. This clonotype originated in a woman of 80 years or more with COVID-19, enrolled during active disease. The V and J genes are TRBV29-1 and TRBJ1-1; 10 bases map to TRBD1. Sequencing was carried out using peripheral blood. The CDR3 region is CSVRTGGTEAFF. In nucleotides, the CDR3 is TGCAGCGTTAGGACAGGGGGCACTGAAGCTTTCTTT.